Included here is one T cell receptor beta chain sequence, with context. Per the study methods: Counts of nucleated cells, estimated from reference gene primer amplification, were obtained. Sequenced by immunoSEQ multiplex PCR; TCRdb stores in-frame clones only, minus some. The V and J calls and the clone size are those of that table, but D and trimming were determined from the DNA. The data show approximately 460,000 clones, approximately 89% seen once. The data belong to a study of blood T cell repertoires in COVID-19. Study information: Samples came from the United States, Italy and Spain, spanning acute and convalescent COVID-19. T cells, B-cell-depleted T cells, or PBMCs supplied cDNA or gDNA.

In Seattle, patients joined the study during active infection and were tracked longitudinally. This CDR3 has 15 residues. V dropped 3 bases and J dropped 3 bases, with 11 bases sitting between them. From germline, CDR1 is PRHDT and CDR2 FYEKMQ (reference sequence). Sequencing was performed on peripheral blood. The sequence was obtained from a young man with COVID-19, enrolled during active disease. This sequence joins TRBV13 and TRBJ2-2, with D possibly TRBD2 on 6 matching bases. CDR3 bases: TGTGCCAGCAGCTTTGGCGGGATGTACACCGGGGAGCTGTTTTTT. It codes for CASSFGGMYTGELFF.